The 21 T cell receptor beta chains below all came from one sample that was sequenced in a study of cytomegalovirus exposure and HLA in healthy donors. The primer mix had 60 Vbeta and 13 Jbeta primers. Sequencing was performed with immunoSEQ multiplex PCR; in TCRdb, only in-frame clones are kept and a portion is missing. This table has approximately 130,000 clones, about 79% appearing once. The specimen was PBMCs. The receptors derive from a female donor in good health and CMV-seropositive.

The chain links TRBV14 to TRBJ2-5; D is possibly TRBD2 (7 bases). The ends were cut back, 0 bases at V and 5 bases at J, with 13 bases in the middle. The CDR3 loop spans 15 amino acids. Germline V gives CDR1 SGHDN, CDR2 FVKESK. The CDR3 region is CASSQEGRGRETQYF. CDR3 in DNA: TGTGCCAGCAGCCAAGAAGGGCGGGGGCGGGAGACCCAGTACTTC.

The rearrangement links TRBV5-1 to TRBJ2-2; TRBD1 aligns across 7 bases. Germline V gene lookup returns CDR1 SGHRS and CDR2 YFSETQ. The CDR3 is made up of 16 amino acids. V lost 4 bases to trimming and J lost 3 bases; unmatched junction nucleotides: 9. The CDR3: CASSRSRGLDTGELFF. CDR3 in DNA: TGCGCCAGCAGCCGATCGAGGGGGCTCGACACCGGGGAGCTGTTTTTT.

The CDR3 DNA reads TGTGCCACCAGCAGAGCAGCCGCGACTAGCGGGGGGCATGAGCAGTTCTTC. Translated, it gives CATSRAAATSGGHEQFF. The V gene is TRBV15, the J gene TRBJ2-1, with 13 bases matching TRBD2. The ends lost 1 base at V and 8 bases at J; junction bases unmatched: 8. The CDR3 runs to 17 residues. Per germline, CDR1 LNHNV and CDR2 YYDKDF (reference sequence).

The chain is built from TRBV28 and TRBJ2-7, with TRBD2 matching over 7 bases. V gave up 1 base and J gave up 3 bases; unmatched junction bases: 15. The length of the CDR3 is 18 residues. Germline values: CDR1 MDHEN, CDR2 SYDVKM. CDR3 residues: CASSLLGYGGSGVYEQYF. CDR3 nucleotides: TGTGCCAGCAGTTTATTGGGCTATGGCGGCAGCGGGGTCTACGAGCAGTACTTC.

CDR3 amino acids: CASSPTGQGTYEQYF. CDR3 sequence (DNA): TGTGCCAGCTCACCAACGGGACAGGGGACCTACGAGCAGTACTTC. The chain recombines TRBV18 with TRBJ2-7; TRBD1 agrees at 10 bases. Per the germline V gene, CDR1 is KGHSH and CDR2 is LQKENI. The trim removed 2 bases at V and 2 bases at J, leaving 3 bases unmatched. The CDR3 loop spans 15 amino acids.

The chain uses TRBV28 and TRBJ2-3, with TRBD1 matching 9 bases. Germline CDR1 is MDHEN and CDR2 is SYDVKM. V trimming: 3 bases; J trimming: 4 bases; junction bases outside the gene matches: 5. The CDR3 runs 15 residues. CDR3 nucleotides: TGTGCCAGCAGTTTGAACAGGGGGCCGTCAGATACGCAGTATTTT. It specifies CASSLNRGPSDTQYF.

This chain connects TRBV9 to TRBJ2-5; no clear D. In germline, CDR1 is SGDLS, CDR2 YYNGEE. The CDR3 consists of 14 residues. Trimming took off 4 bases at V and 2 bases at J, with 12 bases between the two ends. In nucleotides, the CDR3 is TGTGCCAGCAGCCCCCCGGCGGATCAAGAGACCCAGTACTTC. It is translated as CASSPPADQETQYF.

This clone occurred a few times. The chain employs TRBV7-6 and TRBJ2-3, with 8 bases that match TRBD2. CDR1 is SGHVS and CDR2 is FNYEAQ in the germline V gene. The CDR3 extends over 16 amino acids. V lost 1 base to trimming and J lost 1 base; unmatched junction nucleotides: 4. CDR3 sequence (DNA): TGTGCCAGCAGCTTAGAAGAGACTAGCGGCACAGATACGCAGTATTTT. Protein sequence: CASSLEETSGTDTQYF.

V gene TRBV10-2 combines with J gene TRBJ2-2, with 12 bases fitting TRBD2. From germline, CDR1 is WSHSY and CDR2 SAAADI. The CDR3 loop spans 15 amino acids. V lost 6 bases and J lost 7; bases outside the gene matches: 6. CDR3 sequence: CASRALAGGIGELFF. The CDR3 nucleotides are TGCGCCAGCAGGGCACTAGCGGGAGGTATCGGGGAGCTGTTTTTT.

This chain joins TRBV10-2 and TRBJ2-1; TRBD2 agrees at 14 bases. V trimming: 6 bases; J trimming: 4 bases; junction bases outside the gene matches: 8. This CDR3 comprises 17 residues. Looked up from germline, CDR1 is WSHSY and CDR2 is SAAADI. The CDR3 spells CASRGLAGVRAYNEQFF. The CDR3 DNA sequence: TGCGCCAGCAGGGGACTAGCGGGAGTACGGGCATACAATGAGCAGTTCTTC.

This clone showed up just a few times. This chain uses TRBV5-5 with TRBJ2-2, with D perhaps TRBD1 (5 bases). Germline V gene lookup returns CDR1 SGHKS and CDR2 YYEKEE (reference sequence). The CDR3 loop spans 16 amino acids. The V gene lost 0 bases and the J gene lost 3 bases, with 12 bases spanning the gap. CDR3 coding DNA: TGTGCCAGCAGCTTGGTTGGTGGACAAGACACCGGGGAGCTGTTTTTT. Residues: CASSLVGGQDTGELFF.

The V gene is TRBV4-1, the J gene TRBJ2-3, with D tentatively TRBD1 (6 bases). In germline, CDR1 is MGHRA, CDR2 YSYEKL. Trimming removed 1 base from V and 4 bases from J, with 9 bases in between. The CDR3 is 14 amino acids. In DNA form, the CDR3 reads TGCGCCAGCAGCCAAGTGACAGGCTCAGATACGCAGTATTTT. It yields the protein CASSQVTGSDTQYF.

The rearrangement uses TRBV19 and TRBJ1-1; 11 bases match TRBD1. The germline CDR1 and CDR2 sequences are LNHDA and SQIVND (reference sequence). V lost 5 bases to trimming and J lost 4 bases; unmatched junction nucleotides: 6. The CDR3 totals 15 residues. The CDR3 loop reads CASSFRTGGGTEAFF. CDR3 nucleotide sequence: TGTGCCAGTAGTTTCAGGACAGGGGGCGGCACTGAAGCTTTCTTT.

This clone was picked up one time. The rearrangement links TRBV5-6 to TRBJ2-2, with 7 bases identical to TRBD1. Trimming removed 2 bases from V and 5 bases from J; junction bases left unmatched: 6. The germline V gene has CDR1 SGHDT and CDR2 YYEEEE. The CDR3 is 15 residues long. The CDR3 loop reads CASSFFDRETGELFF. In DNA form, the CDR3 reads TGTGCCAGCAGCTTTTTCGACAGGGAAACCGGGGAGCTGTTTTTT.

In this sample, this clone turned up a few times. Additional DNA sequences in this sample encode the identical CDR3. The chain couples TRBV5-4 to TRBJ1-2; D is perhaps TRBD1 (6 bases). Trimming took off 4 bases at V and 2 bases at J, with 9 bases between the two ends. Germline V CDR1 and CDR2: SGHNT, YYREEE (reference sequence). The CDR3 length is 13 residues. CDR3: CASSPDRNYGYTF. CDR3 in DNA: TGTGCCAGCAGCCCTGACAGGAACTATGGCTACACCTTC.

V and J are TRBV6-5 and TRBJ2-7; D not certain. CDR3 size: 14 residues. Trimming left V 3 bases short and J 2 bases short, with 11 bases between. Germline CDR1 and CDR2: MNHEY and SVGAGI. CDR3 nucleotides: TGTGCCAGCAGTTATTCGGCGGAGCCCTACGAGCAGTACTTC. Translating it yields CASSYSAEPYEQYF.

In DNA form, the CDR3 reads TGTGCCAGCAGCATATCCGGGACTAGCATCAATGAGCAGTTCTTC. Translation: CASSISGTSINEQFF. The chain recombines TRBV9 with TRBJ2-1; 9 nucleotides align to TRBD2. From germline, CDR1 is SGDLS and CDR2 YYNGEE. V lost 4 bases, J lost 6 bases, and 8 bases stayed unmatched. CDR3 length: 15 residues.

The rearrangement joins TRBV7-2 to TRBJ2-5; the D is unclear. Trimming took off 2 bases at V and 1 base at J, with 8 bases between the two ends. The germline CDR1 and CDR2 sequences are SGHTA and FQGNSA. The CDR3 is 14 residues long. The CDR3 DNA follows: TGTGCCAGCAGCTTATTCTTAGCCCAAGAGACCCAGTACTTC. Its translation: CASSLFLAQETQYF.

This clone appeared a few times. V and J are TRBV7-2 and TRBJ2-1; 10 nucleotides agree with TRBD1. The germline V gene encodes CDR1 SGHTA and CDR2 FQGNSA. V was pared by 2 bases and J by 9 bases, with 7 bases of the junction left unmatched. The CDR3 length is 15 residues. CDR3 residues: CASSLPRTGGGEQFF. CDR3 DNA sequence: TGTGCCAGCAGCTTACCAAGGACAGGGGGGGGTGAGCAGTTCTTC.

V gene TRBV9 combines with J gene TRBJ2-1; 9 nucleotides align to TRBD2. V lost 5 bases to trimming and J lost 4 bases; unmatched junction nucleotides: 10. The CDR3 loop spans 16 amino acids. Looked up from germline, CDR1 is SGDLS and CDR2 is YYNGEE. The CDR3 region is CASSAGGAGGYNEQFF. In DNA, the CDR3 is TGTGCCAGCAGTGCTGGGGGAGCGGGAGGATACAATGAGCAGTTCTTC.

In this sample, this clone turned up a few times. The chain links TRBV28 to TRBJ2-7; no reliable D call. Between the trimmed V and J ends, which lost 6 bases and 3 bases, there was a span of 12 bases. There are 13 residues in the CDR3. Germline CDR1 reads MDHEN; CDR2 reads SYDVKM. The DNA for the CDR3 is TGTGCCAGCAGCTCCTACGCAAACTACGAGCAGTACTTC. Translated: CASSSYANYEQYF.